A single sample gave rise to the 15 T cell receptor beta chains below, sequenced in a study of T-cell memory formation after mild COVID-19. MiXCR, run by TCRdb on the 5' RACE reads, gives a single entry per CDR3 protein. The sample records 400,000 to 450,000 distinct CDR3 sequences, roughly 18% being singletons. Source material: PBMCs or a T cell subset sorted from them (not recorded which). The receptors were gathered from a man between 18 and 29 years old who had mild COVID-19 (a few samples of this study predate the infection). Cell type and time point are not known.

This clonotype was seen a few times. This sequence joins TRBV7-2 and TRBJ2-4, with D possibly matching TRBD1 (6 bases). This CDR3 region has 15 residues. The germline V and J ends were trimmed by 5 bases and 4 bases, with 15 bases remaining between them. The germline V gene has CDR1 SGHTA and CDR2 FQGNSA. The CDR3 spells CASSPDRIRKNIQYF. The CDR3 bases are TGTGCCAGCAGCCCCGACAGGATCAGGAAAAACATTCAGTACTTC. The full variable domain, in which reference TRBV7-2 and TRBJ2-4 provide the parts outside the CDR3, is GAGVSQSPSNKVTEKGKDVELRCDPISGHTALYWYRQSLGQGLEFLIYFQGNSAPDKSGLPSDRFSAERTGGSVSTLTIQRTQQEDSAVYLCASSPDRIRKNIQYFGAGTRLSVL.

The J gene is TRBJ2-3, the V gene TRBV7-8, with D perhaps TRBD1 (5 bases). Trimming cost V 1 base and J 6 bases, with 17 bases left between them. In germline, CDR1 is SGHVS, CDR2 FQNEAQ. CDR3 size: 16 residues. The CDR3 bases are TGTGCCAGCAGCTTAGGTCCGGTTGGCAGGGTGGATACGCAGTATTTT. Amino acid sequence: CASSLGPVGRVDTQYF.

In this sample, this clonotype turned up once. V and J are TRBV5-1 and TRBJ1-2; the match to TRBD1 covers 8 bases. Germline loops: CDR1 SGHRS, CDR2 YFSETQ. This CDR3 has 13 amino acids. V shed 3 bases, J shed 6 bases, and the junction held 4 bases outside the gene matches. The CDR3 is CASSSGQGNGYTF. CDR3 nucleotides: TGCGCCAGCAGCTCCGGACAGGGCAATGGCTACACCTTC.

This clonotype showed up just a few times. CDR3 sequence reads: CASTDRAPPAAFF. CDR3 bases: TGTGCCAGCACCGACCGAGCCCCTCCTGCAGCTTTCTTT. The V gene is TRBV6-2 or TRBV6-3, the J gene TRBJ1-1, with D unclear. V gave up 7 bases and J gave up 10 bases, with 19 bases separating them. CDR1 is MNHEY, CDR2 SVGEGT, per germline. This CDR3 comprises 13 residues.

CDR3 bases: TGTGCCAGCAGATGGACAGGGGGCACCGGGGAGCTGTTTTTT. It codes for CASRWTGGTGELFF. The chain carries TRBV13 and TRBJ2-2; 10 nucleotides match TRBD1. This CDR3 has 14 amino acids. The junction had 2 bases not matched to a gene; V was cut back by 6 bases and J by 4 bases. Germline CDR1 and CDR2: PRHDT and FYEKMQ (reference sequence). Based on the CDR3 plus reference TRBV13 and TRBJ2-2, the full variable domain is AAGVIQSPRHLIKEKRETATLKCYPIPRHDTVYWYQQGPGQDPQFLISFYEKMQSDKGSIPDRFSAQQFSDYHSELNMSSLELGDSALYFCASRWTGGTGELFFGEGSRLTVL.

There are a few counts of this clonotype. The chain has TRBV5-1 and TRBJ2-3; 10 bases align to TRBD2. V shed 7 bases, J shed 0 bases, and the junction held 2 bases outside the gene matches. Per germline, CDR1 SGHRS and CDR2 YFSETQ. The CDR3 has 14 residues. CDR3 protein: CASFSGGSTDTQYF. In nucleotides, the CDR3 is TGCGCCAGCTTTAGCGGGGGGAGCACAGATACGCAGTATTTT.

Only a few counts were recorded for this clonotype. The chain is built from TRBV6-5 and TRBJ2-3, with D maybe TRBD2 (5 bases). Germline CDR1 MNHEY, CDR2 SVGAGI. Trimming removed 2 bases at V and 4 bases at J, with 13 bases between. The CDR3 is made up of 15 amino acids. The CDR3: CASSYGPHGADTQYF. CDR3 DNA: TGTGCCAGCAGTTACGGACCCCACGGGGCAGATACGCAGTATTTT.

The gene calls are TRBV20-1 and TRBJ1-2; perhaps TRBD1 as D (6 bases). Germline CDR1 and CDR2: DFQATT and SNEGSKA (reference sequence). Between the trimmed V and J ends, which lost 1 base and 8 bases, there was a span of 8 bases. CDR3 length: 11 residues. The CDR3 is CSARGGAGYTF. In DNA form, the CDR3 reads TGCAGTGCTAGAGGGGGGGCGGGCTACACCTTC.

Only a few counts were recorded for this clonotype. J is TRBJ2-1 and V is TRBV27; D possibly corresponds to TRBD2 (6 bases). Trimming took 2 bases from V and 12 from J, leaving 17 bases between them. The germline V gene encodes CDR1 MNHEY and CDR2 SMNVEV (reference sequence). The CDR3 sequence is 14 residues long. The CDR3 coding sequence is TGTGCCAGCAGTTTAGGTGGGACTCTTAGGGGGCAGTTCTTC. Its translation: CASSLGGTLRGQFF.

This rearrangement joins TRBV24-1 to TRBJ2-3; D possibly uses TRBD1 or TRBD2 (5 bases each). V gave up 3 bases and J gave up 1 base, with 10 bases separating them. CDR3 length: 15 amino acids. Looked up from germline, CDR1 is KGHDR and CDR2 is SFDVKD. CDR3 in amino acids: CATSDPGRGTDTQYF. In nucleotides, the CDR3 is TGTGCCACCAGTGATCCGGGACGAGGCACAGATACGCAGTATTTT.

This clonotype was detected a few times. CDR3 nucleotides: TGCGCCAGCAGCTTGTTCCCCGGGGCCAACAATGAGCAGTTCTTC. The encoded protein is CASSLFPGANNEQFF. The chain links TRBV5-1 to TRBJ2-1; D could derive from TRBD1 or TRBD2 (5 bases each). This CDR3 spans 15 amino acids. Between the trimmed V and J ends, which lost 1 base and 5 bases, there was a span of 13 bases. Germline lookup yields CDR1 SGHRS and CDR2 YFSETQ.

The chain is built from TRBV7-2 and TRBJ1-6; D unclear. The CDR3 extends over 12 amino acids. Germline CDR1 and CDR2: SGHTA and FQGNSA. Deletions cut 3 bases from V and 14 bases from J, with 11 bases between. The CDR3 nucleotides read TGTGCCAGCAGCTTCGCGGCGGGGTCCCTCCACTTT. Protein product: CASSFAAGSLHF.

This clonotype was counted a few times. The chain is built from TRBV6-6 and TRBJ2-3; either TRBD1 or TRBD2 may fit D (6 bases each). The CDR3 covers 20 residues. Germline V gene data show CDR1 as MNHNY and CDR2 as SVGAGI (reference sequence). V was pared by 7 bases and J by 11 bases, with 40 bases between. The CDR3 loop reads CASILGRLGTLGGSRLGQYF. The CDR3 coding sequence is TGTGCCAGCATCCTAGGACGGCTTGGGACTTTGGGGGGCTCACGCCTCGGGCAGTATTTT.

This clonotype was detected a few times. The DNA for the CDR3 is TGTGCCAGCTCACCACTATCAGGGTCTGGGGCCAACGTCCTGACTTTC. This gives the protein CASSPLSGSGANVLTF. The chain joins TRBV18 to TRBJ2-6, with a tentative D call TRBD1 (5 bases). Trimming stripped 1 base from V and 1 base from J, with 8 bases between. Germline V gene lookup returns CDR1 KGHSH and CDR2 LQKENI. This CDR3 spans 16 amino acids.

In this sample, this clonotype turned up many times. V and J are TRBV6-2 or TRBV6-3 and TRBJ2-7, with 9 bases aligning to TRBD1. CDR3 size: 15 residues. V dropped 2 bases and J dropped 5; count of bases not matched to a gene: 7. Germline CDR1 and CDR2: MNHEY and SVGEGT. CDR3 amino acids: CASSYTETGGNEQYV. CDR3 DNA sequence: TGTGCCAGCAGTTACACCGAGACAGGGGGGAACGAGCAGTACGTC.